Below, 13 T cell receptor beta chains from the same sample are listed, as sequenced in a study of T cell changes during pregnancy in multiple sclerosis. Profiled with immunoSEQ multiplex PCR; TCRdb holds only in-frame clones, not every one. The data show roughly 48,000 clones, roughly 92% seen once. The starting material was CD4+ T cells from peripheral blood mononuclear cells, obtained in the second trimester of pregnancy. The origin of the receptors is a female donor in good health, enrolled as a control in a pregnancy study.

The chain links TRBV18 to TRBJ1-6, with D possibly being TRBD1 (5 bases). CDR1 is KGHSH and CDR2 is LQKENI in the germline V gene. Trimming shortened V by 2 bases and J by 7 bases, and 9 bases separated the two germline ends. The CDR3 consists of 14 residues. CDR3 sequence reads: CASSPVRENSPLHF. DNA for the CDR3: TGTGCCAGCTCACCAGTCAGGGAAAATTCACCCCTCCACTTT.

The rearrangement links TRBV28 to TRBJ2-7; possible D gene TRBD2, 6 bases. The CDR3 extends over 13 amino acids. Germline loops: CDR1 MDHEN, CDR2 SYDVKM. Trimming took off 7 bases at V and 5 bases at J, with 15 bases between the two ends. The CDR3 nucleotides are TGTGCCAGCACCCCACCGGGGGTAGACGAGCAGTACTTC. It codes for CASTPPGVDEQYF.

The V call is TRBV19, the J call TRBJ1-5, with 7 bases matching TRBD1. The V gene's germline CDR1 is LNHDA and CDR2 SQIVND (reference sequence). The trim removed 3 bases at V and 1 base at J, leaving 3 bases unmatched. This CDR3 contains 15 residues. The DNA of the CDR3 is TGTGCCAGTAGTATCACCAGGGGGAGCAATCAGCCCCAGCATTTT. Amino acid sequence: CASSITRGSNQPQHF.

The rearrangement joins TRBV6-4 to TRBJ2-1; TRBD2 matches 8 bases. V lost 6 bases, J lost 7 bases, and 11 bases stayed unmatched. This CDR3 region has 15 residues. The germline V gene encodes CDR1 MRHNA and CDR2 SNTAGT. As DNA, the CDR3 is TGTGCCAGCAGCTCGAGGGACGGGGGGGAAAATGAGCAGTTCTTC. It translates to CASSSRDGGENEQFF.

This clone came up once. The gene calls are TRBV5-5 and TRBJ2-7; 9 positions match TRBD1. Germline V gene sequence: CDR1 SGHKS, CDR2 YYEKEE (reference sequence). The length of the CDR3 is 13 residues. The V and J ends lost 4 bases and 5 bases, in that order; junction bases with no gene match: 4. For the CDR3, the DNA is TGTGCCAGCAGCGGGACAGGGATGCACGAGCAGTACTTC. It is translated as CASSGTGMHEQYF.

The chain employs TRBV19 and TRBJ1-2; the match to TRBD1 covers 7 bases. The V and J ends lost 5 bases and 7 bases, in that order; junction bases with no gene match: 7. The CDR3 extends over 13 amino acids. CDR1 LNHDA and CDR2 SQIVND come from the germline V gene (reference sequence). This CDR3 is CASSLRTGIGYTF. CDR3 bases: TGTGCCAGTAGTCTTAGGACAGGTATTGGCTACACCTTC.

This clone was seen a single time. The rearrangement uses TRBV28 and TRBJ1-4, with D maybe TRBD1 (5 bases). Looked up from germline, CDR1 is MDHEN and CDR2 is SYDVKM. V was shortened by 7 bases and J by 8 bases, with 17 bases between the two germline ends. The CDR3 covers 14 residues. CDR3 region: CASTFGGGREKLFF. CDR3 nucleotide sequence: TGTGCCAGCACCTTCGGGGGAGGCCGCGAAAAACTGTTTTTT. Looking up the rest from reference TRBV28 and TRBJ1-4 gives the full variable domain: DVKVTQSSRYLVKRTGEKVFLECVQDMDHENMFWYRQDPGLGLRLIYFSYDVKMKEKGDIPEGYSVSREKKERFSLILESASTNQTSMYLCASTFGGGREKLFFGSGTQLSVL.

This clone is a singleton in its sample. The J gene is TRBJ1-2, the V gene TRBV6-1, with 7 bases lining up with TRBD1. The V gene end was trimmed by 5 bases and the J gene end by 3 bases; junction bases not matched to a gene: 3. This CDR3 has 13 residues. In germline, CDR1 is MNHNS, CDR2 SASEGT. The DNA for the CDR3 is TGTGCCAGCAGTACCACAGGGGACTATGGCTACACCTTC. Translated: CASSTTGDYGYTF.

The chain links TRBV28 to TRBJ1-6, with a tentative D call TRBD1 (6 bases). The CDR3 spans 15 residues. V was cut by 6 bases and J by 5 bases, with 14 bases left in between. Germline V lookup: CDR1 MDHEN, CDR2 SYDVKM. The CDR3 DNA follows: TGTGCCAGCAGCTCCCCGAGGGGGAATAATTCACCCCTCCACTTT. Its translation is CASSSPRGNNSPLHF. Based on the CDR3 plus reference TRBV28 and TRBJ1-6, the full variable domain is DVKVTQSSRYLVKRTGEKVFLECVQDMDHENMFWYRQDPGLGLRLIYFSYDVKMKEKGDIPEGYSVSREKKERFSLILESASTNQTSMYLCASSSPRGNNSPLHFGNGTRLTVT.

The chain carries TRBV4-1 and TRBJ1-5; the D is unclear. Trimming removed 1 base from V and 4 bases from J, with 11 bases in between. The CDR3 contains 15 residues. Germline V gene data show CDR1 as MGHRA and CDR2 as YSYEKL. CDR3 protein: CASSQVQRTNQPQHF. DNA for the CDR3: TGCGCCAGCAGCCAAGTTCAGCGGACTAATCAGCCCCAGCATTTT.

The V and J genes are TRBV28 and TRBJ1-5; D gene uncertain. Germline values: CDR1 MDHEN, CDR2 SYDVKM. The CDR3 totals 15 residues. V dropped 4 bases and J dropped 1 base, with 11 bases sitting between them. Written as DNA, the CDR3 is TGTGCCAGCAGTTCCGAAGGAGGGAGCAATCAGCCCCAGCATTTT. Its translation is CASSSEGGSNQPQHF.

The DNA of the CDR3 is TGTGCCAGCAGTTACCACCCGTCGGCCGGGGAGCTGTTTTTT. It specifies CASSYHPSAGELFF. V usage is TRBV6-6 and J usage is TRBJ2-2; no definite D call. V was shortened by 2 bases and J by 6 bases, with 10 bases between the two germline ends. Germline values: CDR1 MNHNY, CDR2 SVGAGI (reference sequence). CDR3 length: 14 amino acids.

The J gene is TRBJ1-2, the V gene TRBV28; the D gene is possibly TRBD1 (6 bases). Deletions cut 3 bases from V and 4 bases from J, with 9 bases between. In germline, CDR1 is MDHEN, CDR2 SYDVKM. CDR3 size: 13 residues. CDR3 DNA: TGTGCCAGCAGTTTCGGACAGAGCTATGGCTACACCTTC. Amino acids: CASSFGQSYGYTF.